This is a list of T cell receptor beta chains from one sample in a study of blood T cell repertoires in COVID-19. The method was immunoSEQ multiplex PCR; TCRdb's version includes in-frame clones alone and lacks a portion of them. The table shows around 160,000 clones, with over 90% occurring only once. The sample consisted of peripheral blood. Source of these receptors: a woman aged 60-75 years with COVID-19, enrolled during active disease. Both conserved end residues are part of each CDR3. Each record gives: clone size, J gene, D gene, V gene, CDR3 DNA, CDR3 protein. The D gene is left open where the match is weak. Expanded clones are given a class, and other clones once, few, many or no size at all.

- | TRBJ1-1 | - | TRBV19 | TGTGCCAGTAGGTCCTTGAACACTGAAGCTTTCTTT | CASRSLNTEAFF
- | TRBJ1-1 | TRBD1 | TRBV12-3/TRBV12-4 | TGTGCCAGCAGTCCCCAACAGGGGACTGAAGCTTTCTTT | CASSPQQGTEAFF
- | TRBJ1-1 | - | TRBV12-3/TRBV12-4 | TGTGCCAGCAGATTCGGGACTGAAGGTCAGGCTTTCTTT | CASRFGTEGQAFF
- | TRBJ2-2 | TRBD1 | TRBV11-1 | TGTGCCAGCAGCTTAGCGCTAGGGACAGGGATCACCGGGGAGCTGTTTTTT | CASSLALGTGITGELFF
- | TRBJ1-5 | - | TRBV6-2/TRBV6-3 | TGTGCCAGCAGTTACACCCTCGGACAGTCAGGATATAATCAGCCCCAGCATTTT | CASSYTLGQSGYNQPQHF
- | TRBJ2-5 | TRBD2 | TRBV5-1 | TGCGCCAGCAGCTTGGCGGCGCGACTAGCGGGGGGGATACAAGAGACCCAGTACTTC | CASSLAARLAGGIQETQYF
- | TRBJ1-2 | - | TRBV10-3 | TGTGCCATCAGTGGCGACACATATGGCTACACCTTC | CAISGDTYGYTF
few | TRBJ2-2 | TRBD1 | TRBV7-9 | TGTGCCAGCAGCTTAGGACAGGGTCGATCCGGGGAGCTGTTTTTT | CASSLGQGRSGELFF
- | TRBJ1-4 | - | TRBV6-5 | TGTGCCAGCAGTTACTCGATGGGGGCTGATGAAAAACTGTTTTTT | CASSYSMGADEKLFF
- | TRBJ1-1 | - | TRBV6-5 | TGTGCCAGCAGTCAGCGCAGGAACACTGAAGCTTTCTTT | CASSQRRNTEAFF
few | TRBJ1-1 | - | TRBV19 | TGTGCCAGTAGCACCAGGAACACTGAAGCTTTCTTT | CASSTRNTEAFF
- | TRBJ2-2 | - | TRBV4-1 | TGCGCCAGCAGCCAACGCCAGATGAACACCGGGGAGCTGTTTTTT | CASSQRQMNTGELFF
- | TRBJ1-1 | - | TRBV13 | TGTGCCAGCAGCTTAACCAGGGTTGAAGCTTTCTTT | CASSLTRVEAFF
- | TRBJ1-1 | - | TRBV19 | TGTGCCAGTAGTATCCAAGGGGTAGGAACTGAAGCTTTCTTT | CASSIQGVGTEAFF
- | TRBJ2-5 | - | TRBV19 | TGTGCCAGTAGTATAGTCGGTGGGCGAAGGGAGACCCAGTACTTC | CASSIVGGRRETQYF
- | TRBJ1-1 | - | TRBV7-2 | TGTGCCAGCAGCAGTCGGGGGGCCAGAGAAGCTTTCTTT | CASSSRGAREAFF